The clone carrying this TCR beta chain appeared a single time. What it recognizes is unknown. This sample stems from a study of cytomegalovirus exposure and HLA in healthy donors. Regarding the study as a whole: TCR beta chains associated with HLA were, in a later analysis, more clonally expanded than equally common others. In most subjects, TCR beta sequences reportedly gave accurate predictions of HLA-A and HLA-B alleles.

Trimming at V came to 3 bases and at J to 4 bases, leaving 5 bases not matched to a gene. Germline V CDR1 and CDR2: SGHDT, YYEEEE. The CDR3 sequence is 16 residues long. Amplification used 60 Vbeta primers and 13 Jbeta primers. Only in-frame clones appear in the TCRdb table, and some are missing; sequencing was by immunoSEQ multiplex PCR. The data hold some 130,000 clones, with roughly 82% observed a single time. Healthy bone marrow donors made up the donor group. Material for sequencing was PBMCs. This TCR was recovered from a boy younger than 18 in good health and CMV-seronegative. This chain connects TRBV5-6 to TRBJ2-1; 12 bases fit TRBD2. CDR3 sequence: CASSSGLAGRYNEQFF. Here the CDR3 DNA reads TGTGCCAGCAGCTCCGGACTAGCGGGACGTTACAATGAGCAGTTCTTC.